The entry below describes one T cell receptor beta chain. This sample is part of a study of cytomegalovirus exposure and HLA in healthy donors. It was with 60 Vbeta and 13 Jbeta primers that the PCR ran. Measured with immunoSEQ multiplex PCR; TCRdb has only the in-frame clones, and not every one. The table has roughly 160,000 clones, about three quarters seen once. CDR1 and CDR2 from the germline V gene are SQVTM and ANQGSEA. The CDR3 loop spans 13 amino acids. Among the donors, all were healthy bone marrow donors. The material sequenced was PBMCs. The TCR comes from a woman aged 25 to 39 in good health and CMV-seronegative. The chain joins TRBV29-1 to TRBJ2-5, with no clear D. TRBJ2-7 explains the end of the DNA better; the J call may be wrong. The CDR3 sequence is CSVEVRGRYEQYF. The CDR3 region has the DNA TGCAGCGTTGAGGTTCGAGGTCGCTACGAGCAGTACTTC.